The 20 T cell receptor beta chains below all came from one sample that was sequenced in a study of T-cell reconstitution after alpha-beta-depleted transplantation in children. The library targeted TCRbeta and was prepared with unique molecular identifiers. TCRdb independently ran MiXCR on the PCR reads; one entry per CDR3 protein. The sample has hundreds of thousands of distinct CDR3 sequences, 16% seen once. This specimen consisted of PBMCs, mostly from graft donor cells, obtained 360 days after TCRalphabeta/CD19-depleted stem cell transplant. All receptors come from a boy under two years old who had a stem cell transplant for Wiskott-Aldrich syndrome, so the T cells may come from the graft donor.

CDR3 sequence (DNA): TGTGCCAGCAGCTTCCTCGTGGGGACTAGCGGGGGGAAGTGGACAGATACGCAGTATTTT. Its protein is CASSFLVGTSGGKWTDTQYF. The chain combines TRBV11-2 with TRBJ2-3; 15 bases agree with TRBD2. Germline V gene lookup returns CDR1 SGHAT and CDR2 FQNNGV. This CDR3 comprises 20 residues. Unmatched junction bases numbered 13, after V lost 3 bases and J lost 3 bases.

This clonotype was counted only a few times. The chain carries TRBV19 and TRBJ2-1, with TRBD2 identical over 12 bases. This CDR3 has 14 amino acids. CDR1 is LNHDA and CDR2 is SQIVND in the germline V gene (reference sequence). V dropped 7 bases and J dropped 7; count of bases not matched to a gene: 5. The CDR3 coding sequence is TGTGCCAGTAAGACTAGCGGGGGTACGAATGAGCAGTTCTTC. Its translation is CASKTSGGTNEQFF.

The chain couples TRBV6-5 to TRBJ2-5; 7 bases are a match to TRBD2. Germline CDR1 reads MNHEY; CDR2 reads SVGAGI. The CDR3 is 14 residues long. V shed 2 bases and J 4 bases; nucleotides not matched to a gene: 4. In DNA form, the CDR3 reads TGTGCCAGCAGTTACCCAGGGAGGGGAGAGACCCAGTACTTC. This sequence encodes CASSYPGRGETQYF.

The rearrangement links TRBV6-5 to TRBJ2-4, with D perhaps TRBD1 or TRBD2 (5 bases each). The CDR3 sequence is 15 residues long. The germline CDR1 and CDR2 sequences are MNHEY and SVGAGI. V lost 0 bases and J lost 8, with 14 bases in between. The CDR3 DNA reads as TGTGCCAGCAGTTACTCGGCAGGGAAAGCGGACATTCAGTACTTC. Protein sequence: CASSYSAGKADIQYF.

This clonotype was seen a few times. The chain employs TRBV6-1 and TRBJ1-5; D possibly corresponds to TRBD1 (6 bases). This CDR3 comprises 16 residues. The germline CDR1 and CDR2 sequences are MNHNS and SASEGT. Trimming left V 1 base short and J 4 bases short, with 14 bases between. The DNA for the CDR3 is TGTGCCAGCAGTGAAGTGTGGACAGTGCGGAATCAGCCCCAGCATTTT. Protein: CASSEVWTVRNQPQHF.

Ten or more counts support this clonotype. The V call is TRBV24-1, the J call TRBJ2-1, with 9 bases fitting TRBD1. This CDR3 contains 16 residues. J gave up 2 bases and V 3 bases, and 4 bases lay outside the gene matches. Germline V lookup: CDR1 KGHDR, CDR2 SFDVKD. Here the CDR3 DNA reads TGTGCCACCAGTGATACGGACAGGGGCCCCTACAATGAGCAGTTCTTC. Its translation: CATSDTDRGPYNEQFF.

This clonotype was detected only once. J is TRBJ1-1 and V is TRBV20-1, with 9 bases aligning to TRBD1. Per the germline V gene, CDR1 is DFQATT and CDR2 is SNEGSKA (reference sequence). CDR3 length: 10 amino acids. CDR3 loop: CTGDRAEAFF. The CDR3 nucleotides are TGCACGGGGGACAGGGCTGAAGCTTTCTTT.

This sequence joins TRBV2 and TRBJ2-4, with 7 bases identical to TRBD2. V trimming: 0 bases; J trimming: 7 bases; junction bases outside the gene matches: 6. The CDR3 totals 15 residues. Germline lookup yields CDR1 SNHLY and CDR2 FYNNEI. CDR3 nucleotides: TGTGCCAGCAGTGAAGCGCTTCTAGCGGAGAACATTCAGTACTTC. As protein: CASSEALLAENIQYF.

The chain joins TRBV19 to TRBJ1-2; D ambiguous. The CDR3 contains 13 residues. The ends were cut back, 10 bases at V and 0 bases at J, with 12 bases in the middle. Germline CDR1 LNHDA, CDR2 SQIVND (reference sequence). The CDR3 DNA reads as TGTGCCACTCGCGACCGGTCTAACTATGGCTACACCTTC. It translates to CATRDRSNYGYTF.

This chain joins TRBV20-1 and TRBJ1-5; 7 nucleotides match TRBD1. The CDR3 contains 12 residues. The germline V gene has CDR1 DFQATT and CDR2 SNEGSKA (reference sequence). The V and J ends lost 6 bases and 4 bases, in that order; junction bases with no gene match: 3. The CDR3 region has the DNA TGCAGTGCCGACAGGGCTAATCAGCCCCAGCATTTT. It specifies CSADRANQPQHF.

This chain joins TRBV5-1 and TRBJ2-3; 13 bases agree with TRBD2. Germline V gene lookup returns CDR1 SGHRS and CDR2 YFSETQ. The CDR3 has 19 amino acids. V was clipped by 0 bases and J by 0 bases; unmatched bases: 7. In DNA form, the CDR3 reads TGCGCCAGCAGCTTGGGCAGGACTAGCGGGGGCATGAGCACAGATACGCAGTATTTT. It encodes CASSLGRTSGGMSTDTQYF.

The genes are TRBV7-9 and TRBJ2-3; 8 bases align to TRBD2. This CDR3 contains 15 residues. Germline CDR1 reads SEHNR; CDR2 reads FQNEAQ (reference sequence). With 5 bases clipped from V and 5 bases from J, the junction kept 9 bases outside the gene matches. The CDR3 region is CASSPKREWIDTQYF. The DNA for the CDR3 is TGTGCCAGCAGCCCGAAGCGGGAGTGGATAGATACGCAGTATTTT.

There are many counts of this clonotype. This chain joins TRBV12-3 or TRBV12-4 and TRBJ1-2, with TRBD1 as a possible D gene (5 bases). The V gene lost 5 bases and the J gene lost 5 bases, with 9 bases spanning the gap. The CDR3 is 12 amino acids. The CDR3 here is CASSMTAYGYTF. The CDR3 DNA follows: TGTGCCAGCAGTATGACAGCGTATGGCTACACCTTC.

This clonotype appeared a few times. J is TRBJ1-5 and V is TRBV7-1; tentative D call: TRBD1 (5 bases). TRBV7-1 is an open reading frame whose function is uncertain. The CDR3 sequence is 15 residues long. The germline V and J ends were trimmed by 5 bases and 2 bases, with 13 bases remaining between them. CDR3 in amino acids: CASSPDTWGNQPQHF. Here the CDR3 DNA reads TGTGCCAGCAGCCCGGACACCTGGGGCAATCAGCCCCAGCATTTT.

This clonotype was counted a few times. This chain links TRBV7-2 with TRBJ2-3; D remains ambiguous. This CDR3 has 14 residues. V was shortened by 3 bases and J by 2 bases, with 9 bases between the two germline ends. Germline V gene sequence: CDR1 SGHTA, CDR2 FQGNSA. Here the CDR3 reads CASSLEWFTDTQYF. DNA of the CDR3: TGTGCCAGCAGCTTGGAGTGGTTCACAGATACGCAGTATTTT.

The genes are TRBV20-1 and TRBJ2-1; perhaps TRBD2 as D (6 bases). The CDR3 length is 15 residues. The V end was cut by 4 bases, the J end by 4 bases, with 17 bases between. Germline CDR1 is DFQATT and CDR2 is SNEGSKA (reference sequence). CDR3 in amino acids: CSATERLEGYNEQFF. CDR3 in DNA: TGCAGTGCTACTGAAAGACTAGAGGGGTACAATGAGCAGTTCTTC.

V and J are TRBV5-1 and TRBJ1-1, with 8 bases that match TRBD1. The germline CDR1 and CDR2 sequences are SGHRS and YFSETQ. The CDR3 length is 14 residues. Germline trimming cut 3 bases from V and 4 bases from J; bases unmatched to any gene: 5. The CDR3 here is CASSSQGVGTEAFF. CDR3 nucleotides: TGCGCCAGCAGCTCACAGGGGGTAGGCACTGAAGCTTTCTTT.

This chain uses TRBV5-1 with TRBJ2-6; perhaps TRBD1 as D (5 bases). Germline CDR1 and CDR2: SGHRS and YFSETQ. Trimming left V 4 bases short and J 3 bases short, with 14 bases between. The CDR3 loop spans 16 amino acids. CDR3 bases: TGCGCCAGCAGCGACCAGGGCCGGCGTGGGGCCAACGTCCTGACTTTC. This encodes CASSDQGRRGANVLTF.

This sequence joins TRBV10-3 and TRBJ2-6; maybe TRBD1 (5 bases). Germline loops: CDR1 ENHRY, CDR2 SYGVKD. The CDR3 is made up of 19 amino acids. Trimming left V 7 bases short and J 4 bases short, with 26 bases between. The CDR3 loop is CAITIEIRPSGNGANVLTF. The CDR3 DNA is TGTGCCATCACCATAGAAATCAGGCCTTCAGGGAACGGGGCCAACGTCCTGACTTTC.

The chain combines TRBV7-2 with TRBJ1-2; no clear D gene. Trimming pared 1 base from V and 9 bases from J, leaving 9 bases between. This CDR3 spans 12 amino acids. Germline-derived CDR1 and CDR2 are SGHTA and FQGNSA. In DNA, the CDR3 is TGTGCCAGCAGCTTAGTCGGGTTTAGCTACACCTTC. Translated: CASSLVGFSYTF.